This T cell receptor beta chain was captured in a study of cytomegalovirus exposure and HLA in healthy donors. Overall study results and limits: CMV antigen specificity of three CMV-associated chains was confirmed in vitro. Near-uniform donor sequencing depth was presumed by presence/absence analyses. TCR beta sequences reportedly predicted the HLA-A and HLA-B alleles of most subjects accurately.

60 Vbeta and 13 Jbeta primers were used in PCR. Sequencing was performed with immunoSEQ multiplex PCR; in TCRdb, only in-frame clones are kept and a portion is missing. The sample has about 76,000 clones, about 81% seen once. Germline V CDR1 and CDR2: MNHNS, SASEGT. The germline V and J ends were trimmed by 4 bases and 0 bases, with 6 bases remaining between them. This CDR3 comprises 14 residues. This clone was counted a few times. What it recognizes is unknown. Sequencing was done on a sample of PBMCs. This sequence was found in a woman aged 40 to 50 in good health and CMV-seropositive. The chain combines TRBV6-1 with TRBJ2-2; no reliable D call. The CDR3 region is CASSADSNTGELFF. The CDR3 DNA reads TGTGCCAGCAGTGCAGACTCGAACACCGGGGAGCTGTTTTTT.